This record covers a single TCR beta chain. Its cognate antigen has yet to be identified. One base away there is no much larger clone; base qualities are not given. Trimmed from V: 1 base; trimmed from J: 2 bases; junction bases lacking a gene match: 4. The CDR3 sequence holds 16 residues, the cysteine and phenylalanine included. Only the CDR3 part of the read is kept: 48 bases, read in frame from the first base. The germline V gene encodes CDR1 LGHDT and CDR2 YNNKEL (reference sequence). The source of the sample is a study of identical twins (dated by TCRdb to the mid-2010s). Regarding the study in general: To test whether fetal clonotypes persist, this study deep-sequenced TCR alpha and beta repertoires from monozygotic twins, from unrelated adults of various ages, and from cord blood. To rule out contamination, replicate twin experiments were performed at different times with different library preparation protocols. Study-wide findings and limitations: Out-of-frame TCR alpha sharing in monozygotic twins was systematically underestimated by recombination models, whereas sharing between unrelated individuals was in agreement with the recombination models. Zero-insertion analyses could be partly confounded by invariant T cells such as MAIT and iNKT, though diverse VJ usage argued against such confounding for most clonotypes. Conclusions relied on cross-sectional statistical analysis, since the same donors could not be followed over many years. Fewer insertions were carried by abundant cord blood beta clonotypes; a weaker similar trend was observed in young adult naive repertoires, while no such trend was observed in memory repertoires. Compared with coincidental sharing between unrelated individuals, out-of-frame TCR alpha sequences shared between twins showed an excess of sequences with low generation probability. Excess twin sharing in beta out-of-frame sequences was weaker because fewer shared sequences lowered the signal-to-noise ratio.

Only healthy Caucasian donors were included. Three pairs of female monozygotic twins, all aged about 18 to 29 years, made up the twin cohort. Positive isolation kits from Invitrogen were used to isolate CD4+ and CD8+ T cell populations. The library came from 5' RACE. Sequencing relied on an Illumina HiSeq 2000. A universal primer binding site was added through template switching, and the final cDNA carried a unique molecular identifier so that TCR cDNA molecules could be counted accurately. First-strand cDNA for TCR alpha and beta chains was synthesized from specific primers in the conserved constant-segment region. To control for contamination, each cDNA library was double barcoded with a SMART-Mk sample barcode plus Illumina barcodes. TruSeq adapter sequences and Illumina sample barcodes were added in two successive PCR steps. The Illumina HiSeq platform was used with custom primers to sequence TCR alpha and beta cDNA libraries. For the original study's pipeline: MiGEC processed the raw reads to extract unique molecular identifiers, while MiXCR was used to determine the CDR3 positions. For each individual, recombination models were inferred using an EM algorithm with the repgenHMM and IGoR tools. Shared clonotypes were analyzed with the tcR package in R, and sharing was normalized by the product of cloneset sizes. To study raw recombination without the effects of thymic and clonal selection, out-of-frame nonproductive sequences were analyzed. The raw public reads went through TCRdb reprocessing: fastp at Q25, MiXCR clone calling, in-frame beta chains kept. Every distinct CDR3 protein forms one entry, paired with its most common genes and DNA. These V and J calls originate from TCRdb's pipeline instead of the authors' own analysis. This sample is represented by about 470,000 distinct CDR3 sequences; about 24% of them were singletons. 2.9% of the sample is taken by the ten largest.

The same specimen was also included in a second study, on T cells expressing NK-cell markers. From that second study: In sorted CD3+CD56+NKG2C+, CD3+CD56+NKG2C- and CD3+CD56-NKG2C+ T-cell subsets from about eight donors, TCR beta-chain repertoires were profiled. Of the eight sequenced donors, seven were found to be HCMV-seropositive and one was found to be HCMV-seronegative. In several experiments an anti-gammadeltaTCR antibody was added to restrict sorting to alphabetaTCR-expressing T cells. In six or seven donors, the dominant CD3+CD56+NKG2C+ clonotypes ranked among the top 10 CD8+ clonotypes, making up 1.0-7.0% of CD8+ T cells. Those dominant clonotypes were again the most abundant among CD3+CD56-NKG2C+ cells in a few donors, at roughly 28.3-65%. Whether the expanded NKG2C-expressing T cell clones were specific for HCMV antigens remained unclear. The eight sequenced donors were randomly selected healthy volunteers, three men and five women. A commercial ELISA kit detecting HCMV-specific IgG in serum was used to determine HCMV serostatus. MIGEC handled demultiplexing of the reads and grouping by UMI, while MiTCR was used to assemble and quantify clonotypes. To remove erroneous sequences, TCR cDNA sequences were retained only when supported by two or more reads. The tcR package was used for downstream repertoire analysis, with clonotypes matched between fractions based on CDR3 nucleotide sequence plus V segment. VDJmatch was used to annotate antigen specificity against VDJdb, with one amino acid substitution in CDR3 permitted.

The chain joins TRBV3-1 to TRBJ2-3; 9 nucleotides in the junction match TRBD2. Sequenced: CD4+ T cells sorted from blood. The receptor comes from a woman aged 18-29 years in good health. The sequence in DNA is TGTGCCAGCAGCCAAGTGGCGGGAGGGCCCACAGATACGCAGTATTTT. It translates as CASSQVAGGPTDTQYF.